The 30 T cell receptor beta chains below come from one sample, sequenced in a study of radiotherapy plus CTLA-4 blockade in lung cancer. Measured with immunoSEQ multiplex PCR; TCRdb has only the in-frame clones, and not every one. Counted here are approximately 47,000 clones, 82% occurring once; the ten biggest clones make up approximately 3.3%. Here the sequenced sample was peripheral blood, taken from a patient treated with radiotherapy plus ipilimumab. The receptors originated from a human donor with non-small cell lung cancer who had stable disease on radiotherapy plus ipilimumab.

This sequence joins TRBV2 and TRBJ2-7, with D unclear. The V gene's germline CDR1 is SNHLY and CDR2 FYNNEI. V lost 8 bases and J lost 5, with 7 bases in between. The length of the CDR3 is 10 residues. CDR3 residues: CASLRHEQYF. The CDR3 coding sequence is TGTGCCAGCCTTCGTCACGAGCAGTACTTC.

The V and J genes are TRBV5-1 and TRBJ2-1; weak D call: TRBD1 (6 bases). Deletions cut 0 bases from V and 2 bases from J, with 12 bases between. CDR3 size: 16 residues. Germline CDR1 is SGHRS and CDR2 is YFSETQ. In DNA, the CDR3 is TGCGCCAGCAGCTTGGGGCCCGGACAGACCTACAATGAGCAGTTCTTC. It codes for CASSLGPGQTYNEQFF.

The chain employs TRBV5-1 and TRBJ1-2, with a weak D call TRBD1 (6 bases). The V end lost 2 bases, the J end lost 3 bases, and 8 bases lay between the germline ends. This CDR3 spans 13 amino acids. The V gene's germline CDR1 is SGHRS and CDR2 YFSETQ. The DNA of the CDR3 is TGCGCCAGCAGCTTTGAGGGGGACTATGGCTACACCTTC. Its protein is CASSFEGDYGYTF.

V usage is TRBV20-1 and J usage is TRBJ1-2; D call uncertain. The length of the CDR3 is 11 residues. The germline V gene has CDR1 DFQATT and CDR2 SNEGSKA (reference sequence). Trimming left V 0 bases short and J 11 bases short, with 10 bases between. This chain's CDR3 is CSARDRVIYTF. For the CDR3, the DNA is TGCAGTGCTAGAGACCGGGTGATTTACACCTTC.

This chain joins TRBV4-3 and TRBJ2-7, with TRBD2 matching 10 bases. Trimming cost V 0 bases and J 4 bases; bases outside gene matches: 9. Germline CDR1 LGHNA, CDR2 YSLEER. This CDR3 contains 17 residues. The chain's CDR3 is CASSQEPGLADSYEQYF. The DNA of the CDR3 is TGCGCCAGCAGCCAAGAGCCTGGACTAGCGGATTCTTACGAGCAGTACTTC.

DNA for the CDR3: TGCGCCAGCAGCTACGACAGCGGGTATGGCTACACCTTC. Translated, it gives CASSYDSGYGYTF. The chain links TRBV5-1 to TRBJ1-2, with a possible D match to TRBD1 (5 bases). Germline CDR1 is SGHRS and CDR2 is YFSETQ. The CDR3 is 13 residues long. V lost 3 bases and J 5 bases, leaving 11 bases between the germline ends.

The chain links TRBV4-1 to TRBJ2-7, with D possibly being TRBD2 (6 bases). Trimming cost V 5 bases and J 1 base, with 9 bases left between them. Looked up from germline, CDR1 is MGHRA and CDR2 is YSYEKL. This CDR3 comprises 13 residues. CDR3 sequence reads: CASSGGTSYEQYF. The DNA for the CDR3 is TGCGCCAGCAGCGGCGGGACTTCCTACGAGCAGTACTTC.

J is TRBJ2-7 and V is TRBV7-2, with 7 bases that match TRBD2. The CDR3 has 14 amino acids. V shed 5 bases, J shed 4 bases, and the junction held 8 bases outside the gene matches. Germline-derived CDR1 and CDR2 are SGHTA and FQGNSA. The CDR3: CASSLIAGTYEQYF. CDR3 DNA: TGTGCCAGCAGCCTCATAGCGGGCACTTACGAGCAGTACTTC. The full variable domain, rest sourced from reference TRBV7-2 and TRBJ2-7, is GAGVSQSPSNKVTEKGKDVELRCDPISGHTALYWYRQSLGQGLEFLIYFQGNSAPDKSGLPSDRFSAERTGGSVSTLTIQRTQQEDSAVYLCASSLIAGTYEQYFGPGTRLTVT.

V usage is TRBV9 and J usage is TRBJ2-1, with 11 bases matching TRBD2. The CDR3 length is 17 residues. V dropped 0 bases and J dropped 8; count of bases not matched to a gene: 10. The germline CDR1 and CDR2 sequences are SGDLS and YYNGEE. The CDR3 DNA reads as TGTGCCAGCAGCGTAGCTTTCACTAGCGGGAGATCCGATGAGCAGTTCTTC. Amino acids: CASSVAFTSGRSDEQFF.

The sample holds one count of this clone. This chain connects TRBV28 to TRBJ2-4; 11 bases fit TRBD2. The CDR3 is 17 amino acids. The J segment lost 5 bases and the V segment lost 6 bases, leaving 12 bases of the junction unmatched. Looked up from germline, CDR1 is MDHEN and CDR2 is SYDVKM. CDR3 sequence: CASRGQGPGLAENIQYF. CDR3 nucleotides: TGTGCCAGCAGAGGACAGGGACCGGGACTAGCGGAAAACATTCAGTACTTC.

The chain carries TRBV28 and TRBJ1-2; D is ambiguous. Germline assignment: CDR1 MDHEN and CDR2 SYDVKM. V gave up 6 bases and J gave up 5 bases, with 7 bases separating them. The CDR3 is 11 amino acids. CDR3 sequence (DNA): TGTGCCAGCAGGAGGGATTATGGCTACACCTTC. Translating it yields CASRRDYGYTF.

The V and J genes are TRBV6-5 and TRBJ2-7, with 10 bases lining up with TRBD2. The CDR3 has 15 residues. V gave up 6 bases and J gave up 0 bases; unmatched junction bases: 5. CDR1 MNHEY and CDR2 SVGAGI come from the germline V gene. CDR3 sequence: CASRESGRASYEQYF. In DNA form, the CDR3 reads TGTGCCAGCAGAGAGAGCGGGAGGGCCTCCTACGAGCAGTACTTC.

This clone appeared a few times. The rearrangement links TRBV5-1 to TRBJ2-5, with D tentatively TRBD2 (6 bases). This CDR3 is 11 amino acids long. V gave up 4 bases and J gave up 5 bases, with 6 bases separating them. The germline CDR1 and CDR2 sequences are SGHRS and YFSETQ. CDR3 region: CASSSGETQYF. CDR3 sequence (DNA): TGCGCCAGCAGCAGCGGGGAGACCCAGTACTTC.

This clone turned up a few times. CDR3 amino acids: CASSLGSSYEQYF. The CDR3 DNA sequence: TGTGCCAGCAGCTTGGGCAGCTCCTACGAGCAGTACTTC. This chain uses TRBV5-5 with TRBJ2-7; unclear D gene. From germline, CDR1 is SGHKS and CDR2 YYEKEE (reference sequence). Trimming left V 0 bases short and J 0 bases short, with 4 bases between. This CDR3 spans 13 amino acids. Using reference TRBV5-5 and TRBJ2-7 for the parts outside the CDR3, the full variable domain is DAGVTQSPTHLIKTRGQQVTLRCSPISGHKSVSWYQQVLGQGPQFIFQYYEKEERGRGNFPDRFSARQFPNYSSELNVNALLLGDSALYLCASSLGSSYEQYFGPGTRLTVT.

V and J are TRBV21-1 and TRBJ2-1; the DNA was not used to check the table's D call, TRBD2. TRBV21-1 is a known pseudogene. CDR3 length equals 16 residues. The CDR3 DNA reads as TGTGCCAGCAGCTTGAAGCGGGAGGCCCCCTACAATGAGCAGTTCTTC. Its protein product is CASSLKREAPYNEQFF.

V and J are TRBV2 and TRBJ2-1; 16 bases are a match to TRBD2. The CDR3 totals 19 residues. V lost 6 bases to trimming and J lost 13 bases; unmatched junction nucleotides: 21. From germline, CDR1 is SNHLY and CDR2 FYNNEI. The CDR3 loop reads CASSEPLSAGLAGGGGQFF. Here the CDR3 DNA reads TGTGCCAGCAGCGAACCTTTATCCGCGGGACTAGCGGGGGGGGGTGGACAGTTCTTC. The variable domain in full, with the rest retrieved from reference TRBV2 and TRBJ2-1, is EPEVTQTPSHQVTQMGQEVILRCVPISNHLYFYWYRQILGQKVEFLVSFYNNEISEKSEIFDDQFSVERPDGSNFTLKIRSTKLEDSAMYFCASSEPLSAGLAGGGGQFFGPGTRLTVL.

The rearrangement joins TRBV7-8 to TRBJ2-7, with D tentatively TRBD2 (5 bases). CDR1 and CDR2 from the germline V gene are SGHVS and FQNEAQ. V was cut by 4 bases and J by 2 bases, with 21 bases left in between. CDR3 length: 17 residues. The CDR3 DNA is TGTGCCAGCAGCTACAACTTAGGAGGAACCTACACCTACGAGCAGTACTTC. It yields the protein CASSYNLGGTYTYEQYF.

Note on this clone: Distinct nucleotide sequences in the sample also encode this CDR3. The V and J genes are TRBV27 and TRBJ2-7, with 14 nucleotides matching TRBD2. With V trimmed by 5 bases and J by 0 bases, 6 bases remained unmatched. The CDR3 consists of 17 residues. CDR1 is MNHEY and CDR2 is SMNVEV in the germline V gene (reference sequence). The CDR3 region is CASSLRGTSGSSYEQYF. In DNA form, the CDR3 reads TGTGCCAGCAGTCTAAGGGGGACTAGCGGGAGCTCCTACGAGCAGTACTTC.

This chain uses TRBV6-6 with TRBJ2-3; D gene ambiguous. Germline CDR1 reads MNHNY; CDR2 reads SVGAGI (reference sequence). This CDR3 contains 14 residues. V gave up 6 bases and J gave up 1 base, with 11 bases separating them. The CDR3 DNA follows: TGTGCCAGCAGCAATGCTGAGGGCACAGATACGCAGTATTTT. It specifies CASSNAEGTDTQYF.

The chain carries TRBV14 and TRBJ2-6; 11 bases are a match to TRBD2. After removal of 2 bases from V and 0 bases from J, the junction contained 6 bases not matched to a gene. Germline CDR1 is SGHDN and CDR2 is FVKESK. CDR3 size: 19 residues. The CDR3 here is CASSQKKGLAASGANVLTF. DNA for the CDR3: TGTGCCAGCAGCCAAAAAAAGGGACTAGCGGCCTCTGGGGCCAACGTCCTGACTTTC.

The chain employs TRBV6-6 and TRBJ2-2; TRBD1 might be the D (6 bases). In germline, CDR1 is MNHNY, CDR2 SVGAGI (reference sequence). This CDR3 region has 14 residues. V gave up 7 bases and J gave up 6 bases, with 15 bases separating them. As DNA, the CDR3 is TGTGCCAGCATCGGACAGTTGCAATCCGGGGAGCTGTTTTTT. Translating it yields CASIGQLQSGELFF.

The gene calls are TRBV9 and TRBJ1-3; D gene ambiguous. The V gene's germline CDR1 is SGDLS and CDR2 YYNGEE. V was trimmed by 4 bases and J by 2 bases, leaving 7 bases between them. This CDR3 contains 13 residues. CDR3 residues: CASSYRAGNTIYF. The CDR3 DNA reads TGTGCCAGCAGCTACCGGGCTGGAAACACCATATATTTT. Full variable domain (rest looked up from reference TRBV9 and TRBJ1-3): DSGVTQTPKHLITATGQRVTLRCSPRSGDLSVYWYQQSLDQGLQFLIQYYNGEERAKGNILERFSAQQFPDLHSELNLSSLELGDSALYFCASSYRAGNTIYFGEGSWLTVV.

The rearrangement links TRBV7-2 to TRBJ1-3; the D gene is possibly TRBD1 (5 bases). Trimming pared 2 bases from V and 4 bases from J, leaving 9 bases between. The germline V gene encodes CDR1 SGHTA and CDR2 FQGNSA. The CDR3 is 14 amino acids. CDR3 nucleotide sequence: TGTGCCAGCAGCTTATCAGGGATCGGAAACACCATATATTTT. This gives the protein CASSLSGIGNTIYF.

The V and J genes are TRBV2 and TRBJ2-1; TRBD1 matches 10 bases. The CDR3 has 14 amino acids. Germline trimming cut 3 bases from V and 8 bases from J; bases unmatched to any gene: 4. Looked up from germline, CDR1 is SNHLY and CDR2 is FYNNEI. CDR3 in amino acids: CASSEGQGIDEQFF. The CDR3 region has the DNA TGTGCCAGCAGTGAGGGACAGGGGATCGATGAGCAGTTCTTC. The full variable domain, completed using reference TRBV2 and TRBJ2-1, is EPEVTQTPSHQVTQMGQEVILRCVPISNHLYFYWYRQILGQKVEFLVSFYNNEISEKSEIFDDQFSVERPDGSNFTLKIRSTKLEDSAMYFCASSEGQGIDEQFFGPGTRLTVL.

The rearrangement links TRBV4-1 to TRBJ2-1; 13 bases map to TRBD2. The CDR3 contains 15 residues. CDR1 MGHRA and CDR2 YSYEKL come from the germline V gene. V was pared by 2 bases and J by 10 bases, with 5 bases of the junction left unmatched. DNA for the CDR3: TGCGCCAGCAGCCAATCGGGACTAGCGGGACTCGAGCAGTTCTTC. This translates into CASSQSGLAGLEQFF.

The chain uses TRBV28 and TRBJ1-4, with D tentatively TRBD1 (6 bases). CDR1 and CDR2 from the germline V gene are MDHEN and SYDVKM. The ends were cut back, 3 bases at V and 5 bases at J, with 10 bases in the middle. This CDR3 spans 14 amino acids. The DNA of the CDR3 is TGTGCCAGCAGTTTCGAGGGGGGGAATGAAAAACTGTTTTTT. It yields the protein CASSFEGGNEKLFF.

V usage is TRBV27 and J usage is TRBJ2-7, with TRBD1 as a possible D gene (5 bases). Trimming shortened V by 6 bases and J by 6 bases, and 15 bases separated the two germline ends. Germline values: CDR1 MNHEY, CDR2 SMNVEV (reference sequence). This CDR3 contains 13 residues. The CDR3 DNA reads as TGTGCCAGCAGAGGGGTATTTTTTGGCGAGCAGTACTTC. Amino acids: CASRGVFFGEQYF.

The chain employs TRBV5-4 and TRBJ2-7; 11 nucleotides line up with TRBD2. Germline loops: CDR1 SGHNT, CDR2 YYREEE (reference sequence). The CDR3 is 13 residues long. V lost 2 bases, J lost 6 bases, and 1 base stayed unmatched. CDR3 amino acids: CASSFGLAGEQYF. The CDR3 region has the DNA TGTGCCAGCAGCTTCGGACTAGCGGGCGAGCAGTACTTC.

With regard to this clone: At one of its ends the junction is not consistent with the germline gene, which may arise from a read error. This chain uses TRBV10-1 with TRBJ2-5; tentatively, D is TRBD1 (7 bases). This CDR3 contains 15 residues. The V gene's germline CDR1 is WNHNN and CDR2 SYGVQD (reference sequence). The CDR3 bases are TGCGCCTGCAGTGACCAGACAGGGAGGATAGAGACCCAGTACTTC. Translation gives CACSDQTGRIETQYF.

The chain has TRBV6-4 and TRBJ1-1; D uncertain. The CDR3 loop spans 11 amino acids. Trimming took off 2 bases at V and 14 bases at J, with 12 bases between the two ends. Germline loops: CDR1 MRHNA, CDR2 SNTAGT. The CDR3 bases are TGTGCCAGCAGTGACGGGCTCTCTATATTCTTT. Protein product: CASSDGLSIFF.